This T cell receptor (beta chain) derives from a study of blood T cells in healthy people across ages. Sample donors were healthy Caucasian individuals that came from Russia, aged roughly 6 to 100. The CDR3 is 15 amino acids. Germline CDR1 reads DFQATT; CDR2 reads SNEGSKA (reference sequence). V dropped 6 bases and J dropped 9; count of bases not matched to a gene: 14. This clonotype was found a few times. The antigen remains undetermined. PCR was performed a second time for 7 to 11 cycles using a sample-barcoded 5' primer and a J-beta primer mix. Template switching added a 12-random-nucleotide identifier to every cDNA molecule. No fewer than 2.5 million CDR3-containing paired-end reads came from each sample. TCRdb reprocessed the 5' RACE reads via MiXCR and lists one record per CDR3 protein. The data contain around 1,500,000 distinct CDR3 sequences, roughly 40% of them seen just once; the ten biggest clones take up under 8%.

Study-level findings and limits: Calculation of diversity from one million T cells yielded estimates considered to be underestimates.

This sequence originates from a woman aged 18-29 years in good health. The source material was blood. The rearrangement joins TRBV20-1 to TRBJ2-1, with 10 positions matching TRBD1. CDR3 bases: TGCAGTGCGGGCGAAGTGACAGGGGGCTTCGGTGAGCAGTTCTTC. Protein: CSAGEVTGGFGEQFF.